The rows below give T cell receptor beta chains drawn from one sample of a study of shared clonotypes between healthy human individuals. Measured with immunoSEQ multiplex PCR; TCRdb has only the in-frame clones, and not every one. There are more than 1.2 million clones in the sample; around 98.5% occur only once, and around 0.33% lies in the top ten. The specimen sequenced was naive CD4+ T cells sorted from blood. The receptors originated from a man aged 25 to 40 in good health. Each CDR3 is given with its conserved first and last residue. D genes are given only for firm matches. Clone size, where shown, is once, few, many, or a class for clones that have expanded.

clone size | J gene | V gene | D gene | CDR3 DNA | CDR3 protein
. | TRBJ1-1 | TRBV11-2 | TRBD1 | TGTGCCAGCAGCCTAGCCGCAGGGGGAAACACTGAAGCTTTCTTT | CASSLAAGGNTEAFF
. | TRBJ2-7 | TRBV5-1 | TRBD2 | TGCGCCAGCAGCCCGGCGGGAGCGGGAATAACCGCCTCCTACGAGCAGTACTTC | CASSPAGAGITASYEQYF
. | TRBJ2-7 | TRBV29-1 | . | TGCAGCGTCCGGACCTCCTCCTTTTACGAGCAGTACTTC | CSVRTSSFYEQYF
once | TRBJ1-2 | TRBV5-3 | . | TGTGCCAGAAGCTTGGCGGGTCTGCCTGGCTATGGCTACACCTTC | CARSLAGLPGYGYTF
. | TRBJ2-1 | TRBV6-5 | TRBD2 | TGTGCCAGCAGTCGGACTAGCGGTGAGCAGTTCTTC | CASSRTSGEQFF
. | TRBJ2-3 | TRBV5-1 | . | TGCGCCAGCAGCTTGGTACCGGGAGTCACAGATACGCAGTATTTT | CASSLVPGVTDTQYF
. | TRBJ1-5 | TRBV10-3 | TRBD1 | TGTGCCATCAGTCAGGGGGGAGGAGTGCAGCCCCAGCATTTT | CAISQGGGVQPQHF
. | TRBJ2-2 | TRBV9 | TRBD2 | TGTGCCAGCAGCGTAGGCGGACTAGCAGGACTGACCGGGGAGCTGTTTTTT | CASSVGGLAGLTGELFF
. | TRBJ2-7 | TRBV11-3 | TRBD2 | TGTGCCAGCAGCTTAGATGGTTTGGGGGGGAAGCAGTACTTC | CASSLDGLGGKQYF
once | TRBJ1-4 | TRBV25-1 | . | TGTGCCAGCAGTGGAGGACCAACTAATGAAAAACTGTTTTTT | CASSGGPTNEKLFF
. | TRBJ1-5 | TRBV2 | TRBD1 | TGTGCCAGCAGCTTCACAGGGGTCAATCAGCCCCAGCATTTT | CASSFTGVNQPQHF
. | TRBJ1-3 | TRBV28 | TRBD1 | TGTGCCAGCAGTCCAACGACAGGGGGAAACACCATATATTTT | CASSPTTGGNTIYF
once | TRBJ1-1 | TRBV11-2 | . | TGTGCCAGCAGCTTAGGGGCGGCGATGAACACTGAAGCTTTCTTT | CASSLGAAMNTEAFF
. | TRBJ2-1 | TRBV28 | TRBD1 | TGTGCCAGCAGCCTACGGCCGGGACAGGGATCGCCCAATGAGCAGTTCTTC | CASSLRPGQGSPNEQFF
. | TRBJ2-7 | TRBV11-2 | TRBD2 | TGTGCCAGCAGCTTAGAGGCTAGCGGGAGCTCCTACGAGCAGTACTTC | CASSLEASGSSYEQYF
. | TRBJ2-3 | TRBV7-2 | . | TGTGCCAGCAGCTTGGGCTTCACAGATACGCAGTATTTT | CASSLGFTDTQYF
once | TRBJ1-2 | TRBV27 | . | TGTGCCAGCAGTCCCTACCGGGACGCGTTTTCTTGCACCTTC | CASSPYRDAFSCTF
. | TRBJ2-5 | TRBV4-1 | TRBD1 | TGCGCCAGCAGCCAAGATCTAGCAGGGGGCCGCCGGACCCAGTACTTC | CASSQDLAGGRRTQYF
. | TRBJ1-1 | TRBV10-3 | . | TGTGCCATCAGTGAGCTGCCAGGCTGGGACACTGAAGCTTTCTTT | CAISELPGWDTEAFF
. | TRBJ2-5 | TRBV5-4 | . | TGTGCCAGCAGCCCCGAGTACCAAGAGACCCAGTACTTC | CASSPEYQETQYF
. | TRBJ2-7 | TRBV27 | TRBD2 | TGTGCCAGCAGATATCGGGACAGCGCCGGGACTAGCACCTACGAGCAGTACTTC | CASRYRDSAGTSTYEQYF
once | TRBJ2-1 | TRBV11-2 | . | TGTGCCAGCAGCTTAGGGGACATGTGGCGGGCCTCCTACAATGAGCAGTTCTTC | CASSLGDMWRASYNEQFF
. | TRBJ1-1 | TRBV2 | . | TGTGCCATCTACAGGGAAGGGAACACTGAAGCTTTCTTT | CAIYREGNTEAFF
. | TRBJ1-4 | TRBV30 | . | TGTGCCTGGAGCCCAGGGCGAGGGGAAAAACTGTTTTTT | CAWSPGRGEKLFF
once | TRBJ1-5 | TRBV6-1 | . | TGTGCCAGCAGGGACTCGGGCATAGGCAATCAGCCCCAGCATTTT | CASRDSGIGNQPQHF
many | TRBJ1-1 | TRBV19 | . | TGTGCCAGTAGTCAGCTGGTGAACACTGAAGCTTTCTTT | CASSQLVNTEAFF
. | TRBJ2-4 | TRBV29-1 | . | TGCAGCGTTGGTATTTCAATCAAAAGCATTCAGTACTTC | CSVGISIKSIQYF
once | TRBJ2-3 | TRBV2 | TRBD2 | TGTGCCAGCAGACGGGGAACTAGCGGGAGTCAAGATACGCAGTATTTT | CASRRGTSGSQDTQYF
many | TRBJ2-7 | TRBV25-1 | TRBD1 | TGTGCCAGCAGTGCCGGGACAGCCTACGAGCAGTACTTC | CASSAGTAYEQYF
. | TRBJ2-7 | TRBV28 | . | TGTGCCAGCAGTTTACTCGGACCTTACGAGCAGTACTTC | CASSLLGPYEQYF
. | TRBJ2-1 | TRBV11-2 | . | TGTGCCAGCAGCTTCGTAGCGCGGAGCTCCTACAATGAGCAGTTCTTC | CASSFVARSSYNEQFF
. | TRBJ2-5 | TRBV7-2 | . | TGTGCCAGCAGAAGACGCGGACAAGAGACCCAGTACTTC | CASRRRGQETQYF
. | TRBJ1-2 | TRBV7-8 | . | TGTGCCAGCAGCACCGGACGGGGCTATGGCTACACCTTC | CASSTGRGYGYTF
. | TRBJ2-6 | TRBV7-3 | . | TGTGCCAGCAGCTTACCGATGGACACAACTAACTCTGGGGCCAACGTCCTGACTTTC | CASSLPMDTTNSGANVLTF
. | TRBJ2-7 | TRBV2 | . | TGTGCCAGCAGTAAGGGTAGGGAAAACGAGCAGTACTTC | CASSKGRENEQYF
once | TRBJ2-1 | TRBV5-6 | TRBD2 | TGTGCCAGCAGTAACGTAGCGGGAGGGCCCTCGTACAATGAGCAGTTCTTC | CASSNVAGGPSYNEQFF
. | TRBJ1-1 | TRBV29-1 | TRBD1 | TGCAGCGTTGTGCAGGGGGTTGACGTAGCTTTCTTT | CSVVQGVDVAFF
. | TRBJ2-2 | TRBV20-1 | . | TGCAGTGCCCAGACTTACGGGGAGCTGTTTTTT | CSAQTYGELFF
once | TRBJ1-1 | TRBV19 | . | TGTGCCAGTAGTCCTCTTTCCGGGAATGAAGCTTTCTTT | CASSPLSGNEAFF
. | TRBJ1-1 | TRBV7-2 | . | TGTGCCAGCAGCTTAATTCAAGGGCGAGCCTACAGCACTGAAGCTTTCTTT | CASSLIQGRAYSTEAFF
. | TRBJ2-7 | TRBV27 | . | TGTGCCAGCAGTCGACGGGAGAACTACGAGCAGTACTTC | CASSRRENYEQYF
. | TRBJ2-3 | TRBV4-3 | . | TGCGCCAGCAGAAAGGAGAGCACAGATACGCAGTATTTT | CASRKESTDTQYF
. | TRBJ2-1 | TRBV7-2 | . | TGTGCCAGCAGCGTAACGATGGGGAATGAGCAGTTCTTC | CASSVTMGNEQFF
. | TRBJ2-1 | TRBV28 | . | TGTGCCAGCACCCAAGGGAACGGGAGCCCCCCCAATGAGCAGTTCTTC | CASTQGNGSPPNEQFF
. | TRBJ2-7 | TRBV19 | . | TGTGCCAGTAGTATAAGGGAGTCCTACGAGCAGTACTTC | CASSIRESYEQYF
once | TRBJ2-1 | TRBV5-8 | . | TGTGCCAGCAGCTTGGAAGGGACCCTGGGGAATGAGCAGTTCTTC | CASSLEGTLGNEQFF
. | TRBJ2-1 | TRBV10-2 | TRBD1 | TGCGCCAGCAGGACCTACAGGGGGCACGCCGCCGATGAGCAGTTCTTC | CASRTYRGHAADEQFF
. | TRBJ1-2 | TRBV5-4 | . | TGTGCCAGCAGCTCGCAGGGAGTCAACTATGGCTACACCTTC | CASSSQGVNYGYTF
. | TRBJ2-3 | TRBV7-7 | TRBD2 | TGTGCTAGCAGCCCGACTAGCGGCCTGATTGATACGCAGTATTTT | CASSPTSGLIDTQYF
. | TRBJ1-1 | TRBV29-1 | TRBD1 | TGCAGCGTCAATACAGGGGGGACTGAAGCTTTCTTT | CSVNTGGTEAFF
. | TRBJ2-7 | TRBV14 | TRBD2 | TGTGCCAGCAGCCACCCCGGGGGGAACGAGCAGTACTTC | CASSHPGGNEQYF
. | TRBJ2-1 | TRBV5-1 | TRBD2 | TGCGCCAGCAGCTACTGGACTAGCGGGCCGAGCTCCTACAATGAGCAGTTCTTC | CASSYWTSGPSSYNEQFF
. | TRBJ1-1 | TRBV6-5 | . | TGTGCCAGCAGACGCGAATGGAGCACTGAAGCTTTCTTT | CASRREWSTEAFF
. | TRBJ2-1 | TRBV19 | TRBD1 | TGTGCCAGTAGTGGGACAGGGGATTCCTACAATGAGCAGTTCTTC | CASSGTGDSYNEQFF